One sample yielded the 24 T cell receptor beta chains listed below, sequenced in a study of beta chain features in type 1 diabetes (dated by TCRdb to the late 2010s). Libraries were built with the immunoSEQ multiplex PCR assay. The entire amount of isolated RNA was reverse transcribed using the High Capacity cDNA Reverse Transcription Kit, so the sequenced TCRB transcripts were expressed ones. TCRdb took over this immuneACCESS table, retaining in-frame rearrangements with V and J assigned. Such tables are incomplete; in checked studies, under half of the missing clones stem from an unresolved V gene, and the remainder is unexplained. The sample table shows almost 350,000 clones, and around 9% are seen once. Of the sample, less than 1.2% is held by the ten largest clones. Broader findings and caveats from the paper: Type 1 diabetes patients showed a moderate but significant shortening of TCRB CDR3 length in all four CD4+ subsets.

Which antigens these TCRs recognize remains unknown. Sequencing used central memory CD4+ T cells from blood. Receptors originate from a man aged 25-45 years with type 1 diabetes.

This clone was recorded at least ten times. The V call is TRBV28, the J call TRBJ2-7, with 9 bases lining up with TRBD2. V was pared by 5 bases and J by 4 bases, with 6 bases of the junction left unmatched. This CDR3 spans 14 amino acids. Germline V gives CDR1 MDHEN, CDR2 SYDVKM. CDR3 protein: CASSATSGLYEQYF. Here the CDR3 DNA reads TGTGCCAGCAGTGCGACTAGCGGACTATACGAGCAGTACTTC.

The rearrangement joins TRBV11-2 to TRBJ2-7; D may match TRBD1 or TRBD2 (5 bases each). The V gene lost 5 bases and the J gene lost 0 bases, with 11 bases spanning the gap. The CDR3 has 14 residues. From germline, CDR1 is SGHAT and CDR2 FQNNGV. DNA for the CDR3: TGTGCCAGCAGCGACCGGGACGCCTCCTACGAGCAGTACTTC. This translates into CASSDRDASYEQYF. The whole variable domain, remainder taken from reference TRBV11-2 and TRBJ2-7, is EAGVAQSPRYKIIEKRQSVAFWCNPISGHATLYWYQQILGQGPKLLIQFQNNGVVDDSQLPKDRFSAERLKGVDSTLKIQPAKLEDSAVYLCASSDRDASYEQYFGPGTRLTVT.

The V gene is TRBV5-6, the J gene TRBJ2-1; 9 bases agree with TRBD1. The CDR3 has 14 residues. The V and J ends lost 4 bases and 7 bases, in that order; junction bases with no gene match: 6. The V gene's germline CDR1 is SGHDT and CDR2 YYEEEE. The DNA of the CDR3 is TGTGCCAGCAGCCCGGGACAGGGAAGGAATGAGCAGTTCTTC. This sequence encodes CASSPGQGRNEQFF.

The V call is TRBV7-2, the J call TRBJ1-1, with D uncertain. CDR3 length equals 13 residues. V was trimmed by 5 bases and J by 4 bases, leaving 11 bases between them. Germline V gene data show CDR1 as SGHTA and CDR2 as FQGNSA. The CDR3 DNA follows: TGTGCCAGCAGCACGCAGCAGCGCACTGAAGCTTTCTTT. Its translation: CASSTQQRTEAFF.

This clone came up a few times. The V call is TRBV5-1, the J call TRBJ2-5, with D perhaps being TRBD1 or TRBD2 (5 bases each). CDR3 length: 15 amino acids. Trimming left V 7 bases short and J 2 bases short, with 18 bases between. CDR1 is SGHRS and CDR2 is YFSETQ in the germline V gene. The CDR3 is CASGPGRTPQETQYF. CDR3 nucleotides: TGCGCCAGCGGTCCGGGACGGACCCCTCAAGAGACCCAGTACTTC. The variable domain in full, completed from reference TRBV5-1 and TRBJ2-5, reads KAGVTQTPRYLIKTRGQQVTLSCSPISGHRSVSWYQQTPGQGLQFLFEYFSETQRNKGNFPGRFSGRQFSNSRSEMNVSTLELGDSALYLCASGPGRTPQETQYFGPGTRLLVL.

In its sample, this clone was seen a few times. The genes are TRBV5-1 and TRBJ1-1, with D perhaps matching TRBD1 (5 bases). V was pared by 0 bases and J by 5 bases, with 8 bases between. This CDR3 is built from 13 residues. Per the germline V gene, CDR1 is SGHRS and CDR2 is YFSETQ. The CDR3 region is CASSLAGITEAFF. CDR3 coding DNA: TGCGCCAGCAGCTTGGCAGGGATAACTGAAGCTTTCTTT.

The J gene is TRBJ1-5, the V gene TRBV6-6; D is unclear. The V end lost 5 bases, the J end lost 7 bases, and 9 bases lay between the germline ends. This CDR3 is built from 12 residues. Germline V gene data show CDR1 as MNHNY and CDR2 as SVGAGI (reference sequence). The CDR3 DNA follows: TGTGCCAGCAGTGGATCTTGGCAGCCCCAGCATTTT. Translating gives CASSGSWQPQHF.

The rearrangement uses TRBV9 and TRBJ2-5; tentative D call: TRBD2 (7 bases). The CDR3 has 16 amino acids. The germline CDR1 and CDR2 sequences are SGDLS and YYNGEE. V lost 0 bases, J lost 1 base, and 13 bases lay in between. The CDR3 spells CASSVAAGALQETQYF. The DNA for the CDR3 is TGTGCCAGCAGCGTAGCGGCGGGGGCCCTCCAAGAGACCCAGTACTTC.

The chain joins TRBV6-5 to TRBJ2-7; D remains ambiguous. This CDR3 spans 12 amino acids. Germline CDR1 reads MNHEY; CDR2 reads SVGAGI. The V end lost 7 bases, the J end lost 5 bases, and 12 bases lay between the germline ends. The CDR3 sequence is CASTFWVNEQYF. The CDR3, as DNA: TGTGCCAGCACCTTCTGGGTCAACGAGCAGTACTTC.

The chain has TRBV28 and TRBJ2-2, with a tentative D call TRBD2 (6 bases). The length of the CDR3 is 13 residues. Germline-derived CDR1 and CDR2 are MDHEN and SYDVKM. The V and J ends lost 7 bases and 6 bases respectively, with 12 bases between them. The CDR3 is CASTTSLSGELFF. The CDR3, as DNA: TGTGCCAGCACGACTAGTCTCTCCGGGGAGCTGTTTTTT.

This clone was observed at least ten times. V usage is TRBV7-9 and J usage is TRBJ1-6; D gene ambiguous. The V end lost 5 bases, the J end lost 6 bases, and 5 bases lay between the germline ends. Germline loops: CDR1 SEHNR, CDR2 FQNEAQ (reference sequence). The CDR3 extends over 12 amino acids. CDR3 in amino acids: CASSGVNSPLHF. CDR3 nucleotides: TGTGCCAGCAGCGGGGTTAATTCACCCCTCCACTTT.

The chain couples TRBV20-1 to TRBJ1-1, with 7 bases lining up with TRBD1. The J segment lost 5 bases and the V segment lost 5 bases, leaving 2 bases of the junction unmatched. The CDR3 has 11 residues. Germline lookup yields CDR1 DFQATT and CDR2 SNEGSKA (reference sequence). This chain's CDR3 is CSAPGGTEAFF. Here the CDR3 DNA reads TGCAGTGCTCCAGGGGGTACTGAAGCTTTCTTT.

J is TRBJ1-2 and V is TRBV5-4; D is unresolved. The CDR3 is 15 residues long. V was pared by 0 bases and J by 6 bases, with 15 bases between. Germline loops: CDR1 SGHNT, CDR2 YYREEE (reference sequence). The CDR3 here is CASSLARGGAHGYTF. CDR3 sequence (DNA): TGTGCCAGCAGCTTGGCGCGAGGAGGTGCGCATGGCTACACCTTC.

V usage is TRBV18 and J usage is TRBJ1-2; 7 nucleotides match TRBD1. CDR1 is KGHSH and CDR2 is LQKENI in the germline V gene. V dropped 2 bases and J dropped 4; count of bases not matched to a gene: 7. The CDR3 sequence is 15 residues long. The CDR3 is CASSPTGDVRYGYTF. The CDR3 DNA is TGTGCCAGCTCACCAACAGGGGACGTTCGCTATGGCTACACCTTC.

The J gene is TRBJ2-5, the V gene TRBV7-2; 10 nucleotides agree with TRBD2. V shed 3 bases and J 5 bases; nucleotides not matched to a gene: 6. Per the germline V gene, CDR1 is SGHTA and CDR2 is FQGNSA. The CDR3 loop spans 15 amino acids. The CDR3 region has the DNA TGTGCCAGCAGCTTGGAAAGCGGGGGGGCTGAGACCCAGTACTTC. It encodes CASSLESGGAETQYF. The complete variable domain, with remaining parts taken from reference TRBV7-2 and TRBJ2-5, reads GAGVSQSPSNKVTEKGKDVELRCDPISGHTALYWYRQSLGQGLEFLIYFQGNSAPDKSGLPSDRFSAERTGGSVSTLTIQRTQQEDSAVYLCASSLESGGAETQYFGPGTRLLVL.

The rearrangement uses TRBV28 and TRBJ1-5, with 11 bases lining up with TRBD1. The ends lost 5 bases at V and 8 bases at J; junction bases unmatched: 2. This CDR3 is built from 13 residues. Germline CDR1 reads MDHEN; CDR2 reads SYDVKM. The CDR3 DNA sequence: TGTGCCAGCAGTGGGACAGGGGGAAAGCCCCAGCATTTT. Its protein is CASSGTGGKPQHF.

The gene calls are TRBV9 and TRBJ1-6; TRBD1 is a possible D gene (5 bases). The V gene's germline CDR1 is SGDLS and CDR2 YYNGEE. V was cut by 6 bases and J by 9 bases, with 13 bases left in between. This CDR3 has 13 residues. The CDR3 reads CASNPSGGSPLHF. The CDR3 bases are TGTGCCAGCAACCCCTCGGGGGGTTCACCCCTCCACTTT.

Note on this clone: Distinct nucleotide sequences in the sample also encode this CDR3. The genes are TRBV7-2 and TRBJ2-5; D is unclear. Trimming took 1 base from V and 5 from J, leaving 8 bases between them. The CDR3 is made up of 13 amino acids. Looked up from germline, CDR1 is SGHTA and CDR2 is FQGNSA. CDR3 nucleotides: TGTGCCAGCAGCTTAGTCTTCGGGGAGACCCAGTACTTC. It encodes CASSLVFGETQYF.

The V call is TRBV9, the J call TRBJ2-7; a weak D match, TRBD1 (6 bases). The V gene's germline CDR1 is SGDLS and CDR2 YYNGEE. V was cut by 0 bases and J by 3 bases, with 13 bases left in between. The CDR3 totals 15 residues. The CDR3 sequence: CASSVAPTGLYEQYF. The CDR3 DNA follows: TGTGCCAGCAGCGTAGCTCCGACAGGCCTCTACGAGCAGTACTTC.

This clone was counted only a few times. The V and J genes are TRBV25-1 and TRBJ2-2; 9 bases match TRBD2. Per germline, CDR1 MGHDK and CDR2 SYGVNS. The CDR3 is 17 residues long. V shed 9 bases and J 1 base; nucleotides not matched to a gene: 12. This CDR3 is CARTILGSGGNTGELFF. CDR3 DNA: TGTGCCAGAACGATCCTTGGTAGCGGGGGGAACACCGGGGAGCTGTTTTTT.

CDR3 residues: CSVTQGPGFTDTQYF. Written as DNA, the CDR3 is TGCAGCGTTACCCAGGGGCCCGGTTTCACAGATACGCAGTATTTT. The J gene is TRBJ2-3, the V gene TRBV29-1, with D possibly TRBD1 on 6 matching bases. Germline assignment: CDR1 SQVTM and CDR2 ANQGSEA. Trimming pared 5 bases from V and 2 bases from J, leaving 17 bases between. The CDR3 loop spans 15 amino acids.

This chain uses TRBV7-2 with TRBJ1-6, with D maybe TRBD1 (5 bases). The ends were cut back, 3 bases at V and 7 bases at J, with 13 bases in the middle. Germline V gene sequence: CDR1 SGHTA, CDR2 FQGNSA. The CDR3 runs 15 residues. Written as DNA, the CDR3 is TGTGCCAGCAGCTTGAGAGGGGTTGGGAATTCACCCCTCCACTTT. It encodes CASSLRGVGNSPLHF.

Comments on this clone: This sequence may be a read error, since a much larger clone differs from it by one base. Here the CDR3 reads CASSPQETQYF. The CDR3 DNA sequence: TGTGCCAGCAGTCCCCAAGAGACCCAGTACTTC. V gene TRBV6-6 combines with J gene TRBJ2-5; D not resolved. The CDR3 extends over 11 amino acids. Per the germline V gene, CDR1 is MNHNY and CDR2 is SVGAGI (reference sequence). Trimming stripped 5 bases from V and 1 base from J, with 2 bases between.

In nucleotides, the CDR3 is TGTGCCAGCAGCCAGGGTAGACACTCTGGGGCCAACGTCCTGACTTTC. It is translated as CASSQGRHSGANVLTF. V gene TRBV14 combines with J gene TRBJ2-6; D uncertain. Germline V gene sequence: CDR1 SGHDN, CDR2 FVKESK. V lost 3 bases, J lost 0 bases, and 9 bases lay in between. The CDR3 extends over 16 amino acids. The variable domain in full, with the rest retrieved from reference TRBV14 and TRBJ2-6, is EAGVTQFPSHSVIEKGQTVTLRCDPISGHDNLYWYRRVMGKEIKFLLHFVKESKQDESGMPNNRFLAERTGGTYSTLKVQPAELEDSGVYFCASSQGRHSGANVLTFGAGSRLTVL.